These 10 T cell receptor beta chains were all obtained from the same sample, sequenced in a study of Ad26.COV2.S vaccination and SARS-CoV-2 variants. The treatment: approximately 18 received Ad26.COV2.S at low or high dose, single or two shots; about 5 received placebo; per-sample allocation not given. Collection of samples fell on day 63 after the first vaccine or placebo injection. The data were produced by immunoSEQ multiplex PCR, yet TCRdb's version contains in-frame clones alone and is incomplete. The sample consists of 300,000 to 500,000 clones, about 88% of them appearing once. Sequencing was performed on peripheral blood, taken in a trial of Ad26.COV2.S vaccine versus placebo. The receptors stem from a person between 18 and 65 years old who received the Ad26.COV2.S COVID-19 vaccine or a placebo.

The CDR3 loop reads CASSITQTAGGDYGYTF. For the CDR3, the DNA is TGTGCCAGTAGTATAACTCAAACCGCAGGGGGCGACTATGGCTACACCTTC. The rearrangement joins TRBV19 to TRBJ1-2, with 8 bases lining up with TRBD1. Germline V lookup: CDR1 LNHDA, CDR2 SQIVND (reference sequence). V was pared by 2 bases and J by 3 bases, with 11 bases of the junction left unmatched. The CDR3 spans 17 residues.

This clone appeared a single time. The J gene is TRBJ2-1, the V gene TRBV7-9, with D possibly being TRBD1 or TRBD2 (5 bases each). The CDR3 contains 14 residues. Germline assignment: CDR1 SEHNR and CDR2 FQNEAQ (reference sequence). Deletions cut 6 bases from V and 9 bases from J, with 18 bases between. CDR3 nucleotides: TGTGCCAGCAGGTCAGGTGGGGGAGCAGGTGAGCAGTTCTTC. It translates to CASRSGGGAGEQFF.

This chain joins TRBV6-5 and TRBJ1-1; possibly TRBD1 for D (5 bases). V was pared by 6 bases and J by 5 bases, with 16 bases between. This CDR3 is built from 14 residues. Germline V gene sequence: CDR1 MNHEY, CDR2 SVGAGI. The CDR3 DNA follows: TGTGCCAGCAGGCCCTGGGGCCGGAGGACTGAAGCTTTCTTT. Encoded protein: CASRPWGRRTEAFF.

V usage is TRBV20-1 and J usage is TRBJ2-5, with D possibly being TRBD1 or TRBD2 (5 bases each). The ends were cut back, 6 bases at V and 1 base at J, with 6 bases in the middle. Germline CDR1 and CDR2: DFQATT and SNEGSKA (reference sequence). This CDR3 spans 11 amino acids. In DNA, the CDR3 is TGCAGTGCCGGGGCCCAAGAGACCCAGTACTTC. It is translated as CSAGAQETQYF.

V and J are TRBV21-1 and TRBJ1-5; the listed D gene, TRBD1, was not tested against the DNA. TRBV21-1 is tagged as a pseudogene. The CDR3 has 15 amino acids. The CDR3 DNA sequence: TGTGCCAGCCCCGACAGGGGGCCGAGCAATCAGCCCCAGCATTTT. The encoded protein is CASPDRGPSNQPQHF.

The V and J genes are TRBV24-1 and TRBJ1-6; D not resolved. The ends were cut back, 2 bases at V and 0 bases at J, with 13 bases in the middle. This CDR3 is built from 18 residues. Germline assignment: CDR1 KGHDR and CDR2 SFDVKD. The CDR3 spells CATSDSKGGSSYNSPLHF. The CDR3 DNA is TGTGCCACCAGTGATTCCAAGGGCGGAAGCTCCTATAATTCACCCCTCCACTTT.

V and J are TRBV4-3 and TRBJ2-2; TRBD1 is a possible D gene (6 bases). V was pared by 0 bases and J by 5 bases, with 13 bases between. Germline V lookup: CDR1 LGHNA, CDR2 YSLEER. CDR3 length: 16 amino acids. The CDR3 nucleotides read TGCGCCAGCAGCCAAGATATCAGGGGAGAGACCGGGGAGCTGTTTTTT. Protein: CASSQDIRGETGELFF.

V and J are TRBV15 and TRBJ1-2; a weak D match, TRBD1 (6 bases). The germline gives CDR1 LNHNV, CDR2 YYDKDF (reference sequence). V shed 0 bases and J shed 6 bases, with 11 bases lying between them. This CDR3 is 14 amino acids long. CDR3 in DNA: TGTGCCACCAGCAGAGATCTGGGGGCAAATGGCTACACCTTC. Translating it yields CATSRDLGANGYTF. The entire variable domain, with the rest obtained from reference TRBV15 and TRBJ1-2, is as follows: DAMVIQNPRYQVTQFGKPVTLSCSQTLNHNVMYWYQQKSSQAPKLLFHYYDKDFNNEADTPDNFQSRRPNTSFCFLDIRSPGLGDTAMYLCATSRDLGANGYTFGSGTRLTVV.

V and J are TRBV29-1 and TRBJ2-1; no reliable D call. Trimming removed 2 bases from V and 0 bases from J, with 11 bases in between. Germline CDR1 SQVTM, CDR2 ANQGSEA. The CDR3 extends over 15 amino acids. DNA of the CDR3: TGCAGCGTTGAAAACACGCCTAGCTCCTACAATGAGCAGTTCTTC. Encoded protein: CSVENTPSSYNEQFF.

The chain uses TRBV10-1 and TRBJ2-1, with 10 positions matching TRBD2. Germline V gene data show CDR1 as WNHNN and CDR2 as SYGVQD (reference sequence). This CDR3 region has 14 residues. V shed 6 bases, J shed 9 bases, and the junction held 8 bases outside the gene matches. The CDR3 DNA reads TGCGCCAGCAGGTCTAGCGGGGGCTCGGGTGAGCAGTTCTTC. Protein product: CASRSSGGSGEQFF.